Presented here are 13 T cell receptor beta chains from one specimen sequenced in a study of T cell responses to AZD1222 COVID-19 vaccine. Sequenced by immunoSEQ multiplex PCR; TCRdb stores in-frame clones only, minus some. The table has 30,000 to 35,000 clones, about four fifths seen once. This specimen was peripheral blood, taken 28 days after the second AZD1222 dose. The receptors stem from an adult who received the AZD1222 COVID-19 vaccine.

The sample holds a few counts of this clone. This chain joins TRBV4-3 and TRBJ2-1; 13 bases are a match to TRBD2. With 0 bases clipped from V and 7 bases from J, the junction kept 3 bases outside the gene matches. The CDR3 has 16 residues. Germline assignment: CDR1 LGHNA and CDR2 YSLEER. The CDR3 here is CASSQDSLAGGNEQFF. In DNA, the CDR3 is TGCGCCAGCAGCCAAGATTCACTAGCGGGAGGGAATGAGCAGTTCTTC.

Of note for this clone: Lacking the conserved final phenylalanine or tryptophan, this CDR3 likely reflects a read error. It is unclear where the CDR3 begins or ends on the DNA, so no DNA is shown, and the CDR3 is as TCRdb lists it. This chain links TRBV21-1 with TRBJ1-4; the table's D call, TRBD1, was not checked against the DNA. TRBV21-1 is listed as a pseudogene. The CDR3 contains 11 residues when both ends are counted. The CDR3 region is CASSKGSDRVL.

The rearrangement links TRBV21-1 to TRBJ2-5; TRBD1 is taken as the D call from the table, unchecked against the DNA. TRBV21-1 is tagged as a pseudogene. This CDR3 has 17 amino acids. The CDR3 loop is CASSSRTGLIPQETQYF. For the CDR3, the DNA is TGTGCCAGCAGCAGCCGGACAGGTCTAATACCTCAAGAGACCCAGTACTTC.

The CDR3 sequence: CASSPEGYTGELFF. The CDR3, as DNA: TGCGCCAGCAGCCCGGAGGGGTACACCGGGGAGCTGTTTTTT. This rearrangement joins TRBV5-1 to TRBJ2-2, with D possibly matching TRBD2 (6 bases). This CDR3 has 14 residues. Germline V gene data show CDR1 as SGHRS and CDR2 as YFSETQ. With 4 bases removed from V and 3 bases from J, the gap between germline ends came to 10 bases.

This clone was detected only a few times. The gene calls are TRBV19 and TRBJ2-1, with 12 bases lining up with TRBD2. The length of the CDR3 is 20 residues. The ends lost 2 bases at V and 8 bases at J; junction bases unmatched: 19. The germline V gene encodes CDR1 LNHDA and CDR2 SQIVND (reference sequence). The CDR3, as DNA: TGTGCCAGTAGTATATTAGGGCTAGCGGGAGGGCTCCTGTCTAGCGATGAGCAGTTCTTC. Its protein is CASSILGLAGGLLSSDEQFF.

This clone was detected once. For the CDR3, the DNA is TGTGCCAGCAGTAGGTTCATGGGGTACTACGAGCAGTACGTC. Its translation: CASSRFMGYYEQYV. V is TRBV25-1 and J is TRBJ2-7, with unresolved D. The CDR3 consists of 14 residues. Deletions cut 5 bases from V and 3 bases from J, with 14 bases between. Per germline, CDR1 MGHDK and CDR2 SYGVNS.

The CDR3 bases are TGCGCCAGCAGCTTCGGACAGGGAGGGCGGGAAAAACTGTTTTTT. It translates to CASSFGQGGREKLFF. This chain uses TRBV5-1 with TRBJ1-4; TRBD1 matches 8 bases. The CDR3 loop spans 15 amino acids. Germline lookup yields CDR1 SGHRS and CDR2 YFSETQ. The J segment lost 8 bases and the V segment lost 2 bases, leaving 8 bases of the junction unmatched.

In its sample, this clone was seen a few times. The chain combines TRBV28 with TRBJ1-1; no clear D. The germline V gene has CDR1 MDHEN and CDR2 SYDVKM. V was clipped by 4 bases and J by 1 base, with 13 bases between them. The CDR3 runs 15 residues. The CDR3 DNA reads TGTGCCAGCAGTTCCTTTACCTACAGGAACACTGAAGCTTTCTTT. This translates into CASSSFTYRNTEAFF. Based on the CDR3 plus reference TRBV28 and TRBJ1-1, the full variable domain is DVKVTQSSRYLVKRTGEKVFLECVQDMDHENMFWYRQDPGLGLRLIYFSYDVKMKEKGDIPEGYSVSREKKERFSLILESASTNQTSMYLCASSSFTYRNTEAFFGQGTRLTVV.

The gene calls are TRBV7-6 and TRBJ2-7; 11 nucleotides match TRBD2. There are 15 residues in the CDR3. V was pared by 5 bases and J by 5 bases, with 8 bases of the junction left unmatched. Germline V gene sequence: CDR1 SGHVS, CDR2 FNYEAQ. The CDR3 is CASSRTSGSVHEQYV. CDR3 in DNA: TGTGCCAGCAGCAGAACTAGCGGGAGTGTCCACGAGCAGTACGTC.

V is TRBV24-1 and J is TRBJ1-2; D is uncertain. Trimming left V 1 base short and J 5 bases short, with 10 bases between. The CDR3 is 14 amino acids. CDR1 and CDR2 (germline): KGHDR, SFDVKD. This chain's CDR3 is CATSDFNVRYGYTF. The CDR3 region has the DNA TGTGCCACCAGTGATTTCAACGTTAGATATGGCTACACCTTC.

CDR3 coding DNA: TGTGCCACCCCCGGGAAGGAAACTTACAATGAGCAGTTCTTC. Encoded protein: CATPGKETYNEQFF. The rearrangement uses TRBV24-1 and TRBJ2-1; perhaps TRBD2 as D (5 bases). Trimming left V 9 bases short and J 4 bases short, with 15 bases between. The CDR3 extends over 14 amino acids. Germline CDR1 and CDR2: KGHDR and SFDVKD.

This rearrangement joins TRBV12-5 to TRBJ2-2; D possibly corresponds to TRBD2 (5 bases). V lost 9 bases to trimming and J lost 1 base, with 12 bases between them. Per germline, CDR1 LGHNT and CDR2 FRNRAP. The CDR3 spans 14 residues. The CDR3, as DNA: TGTGCTAGCCGGAGCGGCGGGAACACCGGGGAGCTGTTTTTT. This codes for CASRSGGNTGELFF.

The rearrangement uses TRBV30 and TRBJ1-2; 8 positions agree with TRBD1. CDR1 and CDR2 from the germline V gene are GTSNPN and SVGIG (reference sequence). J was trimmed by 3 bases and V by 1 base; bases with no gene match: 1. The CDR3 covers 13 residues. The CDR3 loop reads CAWSGQGYYGYTF. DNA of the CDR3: TGTGCCTGGAGTGGACAGGGGTACTATGGCTACACCTTC.